This T cell receptor (beta chain) was profiled in a study of blood T cell repertoires in COVID-19. Assay used: immunoSEQ multiplex PCR; TCRdb lists only in-frame clones, some missing. The sample comprises approximately 70,000 clones, roughly 90% of which are singletons, and around 4.5% rests with the top ten. This CDR3 has 15 residues. V lost 4 bases, J lost 3 bases, and 4 bases stayed unmatched. The germline V gene encodes CDR1 SGHRS and CDR2 YFSETQ. The receptor was derived from a woman aged 55-75 years with active COVID-19. Input material: peripheral blood. V is TRBV5-1 and J is TRBJ2-2; 9 positions match TRBD1. Here the CDR3 reads CASSRDRADTGELFF. For the CDR3, the DNA is TGCGCCAGCAGCAGGGACAGGGCGGACACCGGGGAGCTGTTTTTT.